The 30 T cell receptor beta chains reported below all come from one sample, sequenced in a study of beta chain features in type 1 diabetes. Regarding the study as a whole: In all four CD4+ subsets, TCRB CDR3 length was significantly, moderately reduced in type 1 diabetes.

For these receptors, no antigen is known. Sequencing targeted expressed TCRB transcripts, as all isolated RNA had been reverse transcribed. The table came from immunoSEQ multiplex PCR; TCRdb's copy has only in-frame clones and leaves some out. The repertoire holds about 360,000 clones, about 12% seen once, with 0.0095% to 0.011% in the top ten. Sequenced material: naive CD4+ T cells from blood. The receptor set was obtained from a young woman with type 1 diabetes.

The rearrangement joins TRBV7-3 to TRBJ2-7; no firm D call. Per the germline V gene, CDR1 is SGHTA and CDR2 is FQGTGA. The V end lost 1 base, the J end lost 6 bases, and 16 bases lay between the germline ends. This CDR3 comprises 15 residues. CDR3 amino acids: CASSLRGTSLAEQYF. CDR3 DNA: TGTGCCAGCAGCTTAAGAGGCACATCCCTTGCCGAGCAGTACTTC.

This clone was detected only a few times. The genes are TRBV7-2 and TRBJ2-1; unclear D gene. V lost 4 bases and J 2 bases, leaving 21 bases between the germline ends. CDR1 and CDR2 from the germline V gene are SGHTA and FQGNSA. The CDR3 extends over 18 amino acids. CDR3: CASSSSPRFVFTYNEQFF. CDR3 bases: TGTGCCAGCAGCTCTTCCCCGCGGTTTGTGTTTACCTACAATGAGCAGTTCTTC. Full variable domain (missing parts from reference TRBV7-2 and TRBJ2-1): GAGVSQSPSNKVTEKGKDVELRCDPISGHTALYWYRQSLGQGLEFLIYFQGNSAPDKSGLPSDRFSAERTGGSVSTLTIQRTQQEDSAVYLCASSSSPRFVFTYNEQFFGPGTRLTVL.

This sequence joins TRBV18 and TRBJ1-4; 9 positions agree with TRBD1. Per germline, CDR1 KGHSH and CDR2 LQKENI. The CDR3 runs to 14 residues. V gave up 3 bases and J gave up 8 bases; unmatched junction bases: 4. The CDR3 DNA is TGTGCCAGCTCACCGGGGACAGGGATGGAAAAACTGTTTTTT. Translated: CASSPGTGMEKLFF.

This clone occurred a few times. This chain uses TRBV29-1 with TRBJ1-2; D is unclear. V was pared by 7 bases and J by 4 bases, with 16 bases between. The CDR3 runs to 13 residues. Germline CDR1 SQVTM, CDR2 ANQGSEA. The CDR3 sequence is CSAAAAGFYGYTF. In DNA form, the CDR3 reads TGCAGCGCTGCAGCGGCGGGCTTCTATGGCTACACCTTC. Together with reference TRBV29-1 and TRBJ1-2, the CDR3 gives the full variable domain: SAVISQKPSRDICQRGTSLTIQCQVDSQVTMMFWYRQQPGQSLTLIATANQGSEATYESGFVIDKFPISRPNLTFSTLTVSNMSPEDSSIYLCSAAAAGFYGYTFGSGTRLTVV.

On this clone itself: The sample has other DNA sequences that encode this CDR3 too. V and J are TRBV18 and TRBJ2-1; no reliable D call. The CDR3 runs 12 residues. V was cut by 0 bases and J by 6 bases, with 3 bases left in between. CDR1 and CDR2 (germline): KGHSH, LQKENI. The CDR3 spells CASSPPSNEQFF. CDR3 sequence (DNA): TGTGCCAGCTCACCACCGAGCAATGAGCAGTTCTTC.

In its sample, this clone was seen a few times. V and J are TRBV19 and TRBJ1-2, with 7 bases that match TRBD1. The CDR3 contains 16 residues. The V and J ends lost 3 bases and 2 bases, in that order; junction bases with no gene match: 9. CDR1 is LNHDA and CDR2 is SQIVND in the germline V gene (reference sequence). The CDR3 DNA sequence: TGTGCCAGTAGTATTGATTTTGGGACAGAGAACTATGGCTACACCTTC. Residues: CASSIDFGTENYGYTF.

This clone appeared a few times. The CDR3: CASSQVPGARQFF. DNA for the CDR3: TGCGCCAGCAGCCAAGTACCAGGGGCAAGACAGTTCTTC. The chain carries TRBV4-3 and TRBJ2-1; D is perhaps TRBD1 (6 bases). Germline V gives CDR1 LGHNA, CDR2 YSLEER. This CDR3 has 13 amino acids. Trimming cost V 1 base and J 13 bases, with 14 bases left between them.

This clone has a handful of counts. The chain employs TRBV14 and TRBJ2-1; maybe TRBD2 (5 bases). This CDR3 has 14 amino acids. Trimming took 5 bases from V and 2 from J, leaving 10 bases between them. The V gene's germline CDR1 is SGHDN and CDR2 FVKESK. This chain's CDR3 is CASSGSRTYNEQFF. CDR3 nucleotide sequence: TGTGCCAGCAGCGGGAGTAGGACCTACAATGAGCAGTTCTTC.

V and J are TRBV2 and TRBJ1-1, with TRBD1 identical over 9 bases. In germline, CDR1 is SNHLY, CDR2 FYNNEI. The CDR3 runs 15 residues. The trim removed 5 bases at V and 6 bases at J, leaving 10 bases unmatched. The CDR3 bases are TGTGCCAGCAGTTTCACGGACAGGGGTAGTGCTGAAGCTTTCTTT. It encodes CASSFTDRGSAEAFF.

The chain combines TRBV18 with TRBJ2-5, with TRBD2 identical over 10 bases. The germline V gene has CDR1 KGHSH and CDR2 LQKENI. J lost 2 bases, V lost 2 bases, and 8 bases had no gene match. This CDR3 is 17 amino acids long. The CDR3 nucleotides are TGTGCCAGCTCACCAAGTGGGGTAGCGGGAGGACAAGAGACCCAGTACTTC. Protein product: CASSPSGVAGGQETQYF.

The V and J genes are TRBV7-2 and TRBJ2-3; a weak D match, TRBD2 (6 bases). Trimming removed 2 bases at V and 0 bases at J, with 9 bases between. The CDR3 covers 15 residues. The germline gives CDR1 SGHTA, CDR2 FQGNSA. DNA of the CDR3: TGTGCCAGCAGCTTACAAGCGGGCAGCACAGATACGCAGTATTTT. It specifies CASSLQAGSTDTQYF. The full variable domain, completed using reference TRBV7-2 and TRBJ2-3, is GAGVSQSPSNKVTEKGKDVELRCDPISGHTALYWYRQSLGQGLEFLIYFQGNSAPDKSGLPSDRFSAERTGGSVSTLTIQRTQQEDSAVYLCASSLQAGSTDTQYFGPGTRLTVL.

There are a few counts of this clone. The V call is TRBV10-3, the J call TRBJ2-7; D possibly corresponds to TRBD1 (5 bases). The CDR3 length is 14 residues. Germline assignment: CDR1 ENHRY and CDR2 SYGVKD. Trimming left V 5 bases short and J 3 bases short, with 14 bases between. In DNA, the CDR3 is TGTGCCATCAGTTCTACGGACATCCGCTACGAGCAGTACTTC. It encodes CAISSTDIRYEQYF.

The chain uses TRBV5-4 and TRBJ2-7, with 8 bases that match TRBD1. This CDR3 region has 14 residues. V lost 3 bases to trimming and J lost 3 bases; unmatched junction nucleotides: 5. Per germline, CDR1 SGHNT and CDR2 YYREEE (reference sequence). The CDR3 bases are TGTGCCAGCAGCTCCCGACAGGGGAACTACGAGCAGTACTTC. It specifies CASSSRQGNYEQYF. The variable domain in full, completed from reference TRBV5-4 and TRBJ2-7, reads ETGVTQSPTHLIKTRGQQVTLRCSSQSGHNTVSWYQQALGQGPQFIFQYYREEENGRGNFPPRFSGLQFPNYSSELNVNALELDDSALYLCASSSRQGNYEQYFGPGTRLTVT.

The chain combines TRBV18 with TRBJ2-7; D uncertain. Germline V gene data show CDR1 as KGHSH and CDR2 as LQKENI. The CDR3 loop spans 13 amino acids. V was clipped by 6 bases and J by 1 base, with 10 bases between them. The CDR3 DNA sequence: TGTGCCAGCTCTCCTCAGGTATCCTACGAGCAGTACTTC. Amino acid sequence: CASSPQVSYEQYF. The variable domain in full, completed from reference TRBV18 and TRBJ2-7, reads NAGVMQNPRHLVRRRGQEARLRCSPMKGHSHVYWYRQLPEEGLKFMVYLQKENIIDESGMPKERFSAEFPKEGPSILRIQQVVRGDSAAYFCASSPQVSYEQYFGPGTRLTVT.

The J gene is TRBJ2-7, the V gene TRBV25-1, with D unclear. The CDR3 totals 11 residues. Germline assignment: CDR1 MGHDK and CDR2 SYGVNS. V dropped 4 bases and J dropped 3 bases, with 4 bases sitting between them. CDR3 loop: CASSANYEQYF. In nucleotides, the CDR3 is TGTGCCAGCAGTGCCAACTACGAGCAGTACTTC.

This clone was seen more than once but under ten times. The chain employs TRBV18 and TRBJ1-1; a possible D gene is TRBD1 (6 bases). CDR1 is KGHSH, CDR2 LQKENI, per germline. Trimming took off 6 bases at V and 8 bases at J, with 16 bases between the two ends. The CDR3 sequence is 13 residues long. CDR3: CASSPQSQGEAFF. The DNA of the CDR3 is TGTGCCAGCTCGCCCCAATCCCAGGGGGAAGCTTTCTTT.

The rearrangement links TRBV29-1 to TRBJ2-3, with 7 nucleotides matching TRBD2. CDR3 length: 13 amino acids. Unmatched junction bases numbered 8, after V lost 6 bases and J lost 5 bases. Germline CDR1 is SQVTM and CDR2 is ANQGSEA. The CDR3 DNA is TGCAGCGTCGGCGGGGGATGGGGAGATACGCAGTATTTT. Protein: CSVGGGWGDTQYF.

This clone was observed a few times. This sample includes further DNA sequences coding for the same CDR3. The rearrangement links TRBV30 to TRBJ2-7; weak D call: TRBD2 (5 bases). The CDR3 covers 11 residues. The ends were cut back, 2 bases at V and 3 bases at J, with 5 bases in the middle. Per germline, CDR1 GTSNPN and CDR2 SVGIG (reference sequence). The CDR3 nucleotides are TGTGCCTGGAGTCGGGGCTACGAGCAGTACTTC. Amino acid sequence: CAWSRGYEQYF.

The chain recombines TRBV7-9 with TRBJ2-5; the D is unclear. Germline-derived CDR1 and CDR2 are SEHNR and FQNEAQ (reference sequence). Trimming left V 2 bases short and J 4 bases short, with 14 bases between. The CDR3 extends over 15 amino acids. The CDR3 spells CASSLSLSRGETQYF. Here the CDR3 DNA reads TGTGCCAGCAGCTTAAGTTTGAGTCGCGGAGAGACCCAGTACTTC.

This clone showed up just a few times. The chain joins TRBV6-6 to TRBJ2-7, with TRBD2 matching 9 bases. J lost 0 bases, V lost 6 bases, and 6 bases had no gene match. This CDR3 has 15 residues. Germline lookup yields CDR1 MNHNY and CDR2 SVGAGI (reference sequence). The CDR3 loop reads CASSVAGDSSYEQYF. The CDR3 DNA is TGTGCCAGCAGCGTAGCGGGGGACAGCTCCTACGAGCAGTACTTC.

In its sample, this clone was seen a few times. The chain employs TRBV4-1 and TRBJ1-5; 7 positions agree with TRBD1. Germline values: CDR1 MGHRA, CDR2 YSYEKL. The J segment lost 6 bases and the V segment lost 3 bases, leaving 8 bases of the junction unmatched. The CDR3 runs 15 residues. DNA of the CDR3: TGCGCCAGCAGCCACCTGGGACAGCCGGGTCAGCCCCAGCATTTT. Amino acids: CASSHLGQPGQPQHF.

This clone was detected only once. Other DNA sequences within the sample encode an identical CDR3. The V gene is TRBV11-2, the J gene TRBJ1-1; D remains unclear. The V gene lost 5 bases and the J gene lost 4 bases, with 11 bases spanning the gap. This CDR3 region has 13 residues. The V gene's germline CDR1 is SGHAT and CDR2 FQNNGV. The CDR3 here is CASSLTEGTEAFF. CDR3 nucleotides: TGTGCCAGCAGCCTCACAGAAGGCACTGAAGCTTTCTTT.

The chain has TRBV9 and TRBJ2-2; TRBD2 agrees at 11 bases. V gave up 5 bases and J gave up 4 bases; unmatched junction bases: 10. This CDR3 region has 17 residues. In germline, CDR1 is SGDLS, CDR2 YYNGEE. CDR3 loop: CASSFGLAGRITGELFF. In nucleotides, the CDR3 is TGTGCCAGCAGTTTTGGACTAGCGGGCCGAATCACCGGGGAGCTGTTTTTT.

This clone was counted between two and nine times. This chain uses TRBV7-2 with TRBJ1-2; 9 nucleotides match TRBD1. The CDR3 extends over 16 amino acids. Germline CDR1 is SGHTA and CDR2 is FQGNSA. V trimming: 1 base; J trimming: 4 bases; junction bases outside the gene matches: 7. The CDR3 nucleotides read TGTGCCAGCAGCTTAGGGCCGGGACAGGGATTCTATGGCTACACCTTC. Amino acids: CASSLGPGQGFYGYTF.

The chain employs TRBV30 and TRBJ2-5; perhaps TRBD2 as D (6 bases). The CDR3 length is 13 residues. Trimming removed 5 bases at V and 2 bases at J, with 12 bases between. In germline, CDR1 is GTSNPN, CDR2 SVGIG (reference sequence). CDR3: CAWGTSFQETQYF. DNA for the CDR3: TGTGCCTGGGGGACTTCATTTCAAGAGACCCAGTACTTC.

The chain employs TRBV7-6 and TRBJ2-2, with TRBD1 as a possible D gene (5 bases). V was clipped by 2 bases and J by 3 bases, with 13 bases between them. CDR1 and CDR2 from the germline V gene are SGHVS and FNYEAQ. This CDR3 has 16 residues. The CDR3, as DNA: TGTGCCAGCAGCTTATCGCAGGGCCCTGACACCGGGGAGCTGTTTTTT. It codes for CASSLSQGPDTGELFF.

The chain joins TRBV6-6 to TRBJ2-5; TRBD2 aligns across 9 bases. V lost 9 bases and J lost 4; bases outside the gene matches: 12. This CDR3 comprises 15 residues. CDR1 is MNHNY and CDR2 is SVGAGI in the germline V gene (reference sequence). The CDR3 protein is CASGGQREVGETQYF. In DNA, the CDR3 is TGTGCCAGTGGGGGACAGCGGGAGGTCGGAGAGACCCAGTACTTC.

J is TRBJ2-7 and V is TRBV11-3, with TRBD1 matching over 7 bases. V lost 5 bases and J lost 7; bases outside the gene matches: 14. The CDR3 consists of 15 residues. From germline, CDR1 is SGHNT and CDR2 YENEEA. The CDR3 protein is CASSVPGQRMWEQYF. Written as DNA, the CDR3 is TGTGCCAGCAGCGTACCGGGACAGCGGATGTGGGAGCAGTACTTC.

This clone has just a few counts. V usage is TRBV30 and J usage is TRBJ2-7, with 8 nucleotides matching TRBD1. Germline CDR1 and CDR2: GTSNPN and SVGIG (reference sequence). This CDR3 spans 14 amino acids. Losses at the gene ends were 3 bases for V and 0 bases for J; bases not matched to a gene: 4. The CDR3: CAWSWDRSSYEQYF. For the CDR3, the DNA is TGTGCCTGGAGCTGGGACAGGAGCTCCTACGAGCAGTACTTC.

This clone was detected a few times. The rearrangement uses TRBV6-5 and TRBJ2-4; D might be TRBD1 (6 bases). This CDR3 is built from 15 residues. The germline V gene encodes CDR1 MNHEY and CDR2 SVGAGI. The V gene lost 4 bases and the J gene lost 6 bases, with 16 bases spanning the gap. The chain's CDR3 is CASSSTGTFGNIQYF. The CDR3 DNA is TGTGCCAGCAGTTCCACCGGGACATTCGGAAACATTCAGTACTTC.